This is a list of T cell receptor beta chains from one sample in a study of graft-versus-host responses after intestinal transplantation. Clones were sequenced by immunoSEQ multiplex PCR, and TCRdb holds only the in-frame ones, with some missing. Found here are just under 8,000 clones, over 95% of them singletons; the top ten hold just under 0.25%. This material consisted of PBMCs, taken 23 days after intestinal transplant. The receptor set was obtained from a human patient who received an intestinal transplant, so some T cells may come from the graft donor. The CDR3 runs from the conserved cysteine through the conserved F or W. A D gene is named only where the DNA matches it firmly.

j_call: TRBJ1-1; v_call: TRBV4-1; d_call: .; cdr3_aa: CASSQDPTVYTEAFF
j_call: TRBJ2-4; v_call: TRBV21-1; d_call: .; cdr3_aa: CASSKATSLAKNIQYF
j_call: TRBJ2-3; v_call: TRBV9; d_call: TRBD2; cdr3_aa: CASSHPSSGGTDTQYF
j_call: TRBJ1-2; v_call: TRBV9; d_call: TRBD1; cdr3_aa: CASSGSGTGVYGYTF
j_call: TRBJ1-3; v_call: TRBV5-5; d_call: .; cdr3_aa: CASSWGDSRSGNTIYF
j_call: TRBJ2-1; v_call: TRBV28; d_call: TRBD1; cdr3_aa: CASSPLWQGVKDSYNEQFF
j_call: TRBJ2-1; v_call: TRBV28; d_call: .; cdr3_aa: CASSSGRYNEQFF
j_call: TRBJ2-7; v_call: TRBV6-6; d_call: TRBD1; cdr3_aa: CASRQGASYEQYF
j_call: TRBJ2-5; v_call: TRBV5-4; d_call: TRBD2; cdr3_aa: CASSLWLAGVRGQETQYF
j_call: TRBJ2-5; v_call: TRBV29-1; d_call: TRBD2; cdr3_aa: CSVERGAGDGRETQYF
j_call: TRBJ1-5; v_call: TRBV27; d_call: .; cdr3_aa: CASSSLLGRGNQPQHF
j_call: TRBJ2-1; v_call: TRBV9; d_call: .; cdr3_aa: CASSVVGGGSAYNEQFF
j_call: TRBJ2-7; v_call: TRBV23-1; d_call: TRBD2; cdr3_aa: CASGLLEGQAGELAGVSYEQYF
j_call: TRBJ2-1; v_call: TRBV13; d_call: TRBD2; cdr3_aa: CASSLALADYNEQFF
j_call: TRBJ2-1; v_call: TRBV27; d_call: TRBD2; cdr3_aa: CATKPGGTSGNEQFF
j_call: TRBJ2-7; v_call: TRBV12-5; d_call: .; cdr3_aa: CASGVTVLEEQYF
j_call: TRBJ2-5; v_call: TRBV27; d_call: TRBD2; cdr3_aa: CASSLGASGIQYF